These 10 T cell receptor beta chains came from one sample sequenced in a study of shared clonotypes between healthy human individuals (dated by TCRdb to the early 2020s). The library was produced with the immunoSEQ multiplex PCR assay. TCRdb re-hosts the immuneACCESS table, in-frame sequences only. Its copies lack some clones; in the studies checked, an unresolved V gene accounts for under half of them, and the cause for the rest is not known. This sample is represented by a few million clones; more than 80% of them were singletons. Of the sample, around 0.14% is held by the ten largest clones. The sample comprised naive CD4+ T cells sorted from blood. The sample's cell subset or site label is to be understood as: CD45RA+ positively selected. These receptors were obtained from a man aged 18 to 30 in good health.

The V call is TRBV7-2, the J call TRBJ2-5, with D perhaps matching TRBD1 (5 bases). The germline V gene encodes CDR1 SGHTA and CDR2 FQGNSA. V lost 7 bases and J 1 base, leaving 13 bases between the germline ends. The CDR3 totals 14 residues. The CDR3 loop is CASTLGPIQETQYF. Written as DNA, the CDR3 is TGTGCCAGCACCCTGGGGCCGATCCAAGAGACCCAGTACTTC.

The chain couples TRBV10-1 to TRBJ2-7; D possibly matches TRBD1 or TRBD2 (5 bases each). Trimming removed 1 base from V and 2 bases from J, with 12 bases in between. The germline V gene encodes CDR1 WNHNN and CDR2 SYGVQD (reference sequence). The CDR3 runs to 15 residues. In DNA, the CDR3 is TGCGCCAGCAGTGAGTACCGTATGGGGGCCTACGAGCAGTACTTC. Its protein product is CASSEYRMGAYEQYF.

This clone was counted a few times. CDR3 in DNA: TGCGCCAGCAGCCAAGACAGGATGAACACTGAAGCTTTCTTT. Protein product: CASSQDRMNTEAFF. The rearrangement joins TRBV4-3 to TRBJ1-1; D ambiguous. Deletions cut 0 bases from V and 0 bases from J, with 5 bases between. The CDR3 contains 14 residues. The germline V gene has CDR1 LGHNA and CDR2 YSLEER.

This chain uses TRBV5-1 with TRBJ2-7, with D tentatively TRBD2 (5 bases). V was cut by 4 bases and J by 7 bases, with 15 bases left in between. The CDR3 has 13 residues. Per the germline V gene, CDR1 is SGHRS and CDR2 is YFSETQ. CDR3 protein: CASSPHKDSEQYF. Here the CDR3 DNA reads TGCGCCAGCAGCCCACATAAGGACTCGGAGCAGTACTTC.

The CDR3 region has the DNA TGTGCCAGCAGTGACAACGGGGAGCTGTTTTTT. It is translated as CASSDNGELFF. V is TRBV6-4 and J is TRBJ2-2; no definite D call. Trimming took 2 bases from V and 7 from J, leaving 2 bases between them. The CDR3 spans 11 residues. CDR1 and CDR2 from the germline V gene are MRHNA and SNTAGT.

The chain recombines TRBV29-1 with TRBJ2-1; no clear D gene. V gave up 4 bases and J gave up 0 bases, with 13 bases separating them. This CDR3 spans 15 amino acids. Germline assignment: CDR1 SQVTM and CDR2 ANQGSEA. CDR3 bases: TGCAGCGTTGTTGCCATACCTGGCTCCTACAATGAGCAGTTCTTC. Protein product: CSVVAIPGSYNEQFF.

This sequence joins TRBV5-4 and TRBJ1-4; 7 nucleotides match TRBD1. Germline CDR1 SGHNT, CDR2 YYREEE (reference sequence). The junction had 6 bases not matched to a gene; V was cut back by 4 bases and J by 3 bases. The CDR3 extends over 15 amino acids. CDR3: CASSGATGSNEKLFF. In nucleotides, the CDR3 is TGTGCCAGCAGCGGAGCGACAGGGTCTAATGAAAAACTGTTTTTT. The whole variable domain, remainder taken from reference TRBV5-4 and TRBJ1-4, is ETGVTQSPTHLIKTRGQQVTLRCSSQSGHNTVSWYQQALGQGPQFIFQYYREEENGRGNFPPRFSGLQFPNYSSELNVNALELDDSALYLCASSGATGSNEKLFFGSGTQLSVL.

The chain combines TRBV7-9 with TRBJ1-1; 10 positions match TRBD1. The CDR3 spans 17 residues. Losses at the gene ends were 5 bases for V and 9 bases for J; bases not matched to a gene: 18. Germline-derived CDR1 and CDR2 are SEHNR and FQNEAQ (reference sequence). In DNA form, the CDR3 reads TGTGCCAGCAGCGAGTCTGGGGGACAGGGGATGGTGCCCCAAGCTTTCTTT. Protein product: CASSESGGQGMVPQAFF.

The chain couples TRBV7-9 to TRBJ1-4, with D perhaps TRBD1 (6 bases). The CDR3 sequence is 15 residues long. V lost 4 bases and J 0 bases, leaving 9 bases between the germline ends. Germline CDR1 is SEHNR and CDR2 is FQNEAQ (reference sequence). The CDR3 DNA reads as TGTGCCAGCAGCTACGGGACAACAACTAATGAAAAACTGTTTTTT. This translates into CASSYGTTTNEKLFF.

The chain carries TRBV2 and TRBJ1-2; unclear D gene. The V end lost 7 bases, the J end lost 3 bases, and 9 bases lay between the germline ends. This CDR3 has 12 residues. CDR1 is SNHLY and CDR2 is FYNNEI in the germline V gene. For the CDR3, the DNA is TGTGCCAGCACTGACGACCACTATGGCTACACCTTC. Residues: CASTDDHYGYTF.